This is a list of T cell receptor beta chains from one sample in a study of blood T cell repertoires in COVID-19. Sequenced by immunoSEQ multiplex PCR; TCRdb stores in-frame clones only, minus some. This sample carries about 60,000 clones, about four fifths of them seen once, and the ten largest clones take under 25%. Sequenced: peripheral blood. These receptors all stem from a man aged 25-45 years with COVID-19, enrolled during active disease. CDR3s include the opening cysteine and the closing phenylalanine or tryptophan. D genes are given only for firm matches. Not all rows give a size; the values are once, few, many and, for expanded clones, a class.

j_call | clone_size | v_call | d_call | cdr3_aa | cdr3_nt
TRBJ2-1 | few | TRBV5-1 | NA | CASSLAGTYYNEQFF | TGCGCCAGCAGCTTGGCTGGGACTTACTACAATGAGCAGTTCTTC
TRBJ1-4 | NA | TRBV6-4 | NA | CASSDRREGDVEKLFF | TGTGCCAGCAGTGACCGCCGAGAGGGAGATGTAGAAAAACTGTTTTTT
TRBJ1-5 | few | TRBV2 | NA | CASSGESNQPQHF | TGTGCCAGCAGTGGGGAGAGCAATCAGCCCCAGCATTTT
TRBJ1-5 | few | TRBV24-1 | NA | CATSDSTSGEGGNQPQHF | TGTGCCACCAGTGACTCTACCTCAGGGGAGGGAGGCAATCAGCCCCAGCATTTT
TRBJ2-1 | NA | TRBV4-1 | NA | CASSQLAGQGDEQFF | TGCGCCAGCAGCCAATTGGCGGGGCAGGGAGATGAGCAGTTCTTC
TRBJ1-5 | NA | TRBV27 | TRBD1 | CASSWTGDQPQHF | TGTGCCAGCAGTTGGACAGGAGATCAGCCCCAGCATTTT
TRBJ1-1 | NA | TRBV11-3 | TRBD1 | CASSPGTGGSAFF | TGTGCCAGCAGCCCCGGGACAGGGGGCTCGGCTTTCTTT
TRBJ2-3 | NA | TRBV28 | NA | CASRPATLRQDTQYF | TGTGCCAGCAGACCAGCGACCCTGCGACAGGATACGCAGTATTTT
TRBJ2-3 | NA | TRBV11-3 | NA | CASSPRTTDTQYF | TGTGCCAGCAGCCCGAGAACCACAGATACGCAGTATTTT
TRBJ1-1 | NA | TRBV19 | TRBD1 | CASSIFGGQKAFF | TGTGCCAGTAGTATATTCGGGGGACAGAAAGCTTTCTTT
TRBJ1-3 | NA | TRBV6-5 | NA | CASSYSGGSGNTIYF | TGTGCCAGCAGTTACTCAGGGGGCTCTGGAAACACCATATATTTT
TRBJ2-3 | NA | TRBV9 | NA | CASSVSASGTDTQYF | TGTGCCAGCAGCGTATCAGCGTCGGGCACAGATACGCAGTATTTT
TRBJ2-7 | medium-sized | TRBV6-5 | TRBD2 | CASSWASGSYEQYF | TGTGCCAGCAGTTGGGCTAGCGGGAGTTACGAGCAGTACTTC
TRBJ2-3 | NA | TRBV3-1/TRBV3-2 | TRBD2 | CASSQDLGLAPASTDTQYF | TGTGCCAGCAGCCAAGATTTGGGACTAGCTCCTGCTAGCACAGATACGCAGTATTTT